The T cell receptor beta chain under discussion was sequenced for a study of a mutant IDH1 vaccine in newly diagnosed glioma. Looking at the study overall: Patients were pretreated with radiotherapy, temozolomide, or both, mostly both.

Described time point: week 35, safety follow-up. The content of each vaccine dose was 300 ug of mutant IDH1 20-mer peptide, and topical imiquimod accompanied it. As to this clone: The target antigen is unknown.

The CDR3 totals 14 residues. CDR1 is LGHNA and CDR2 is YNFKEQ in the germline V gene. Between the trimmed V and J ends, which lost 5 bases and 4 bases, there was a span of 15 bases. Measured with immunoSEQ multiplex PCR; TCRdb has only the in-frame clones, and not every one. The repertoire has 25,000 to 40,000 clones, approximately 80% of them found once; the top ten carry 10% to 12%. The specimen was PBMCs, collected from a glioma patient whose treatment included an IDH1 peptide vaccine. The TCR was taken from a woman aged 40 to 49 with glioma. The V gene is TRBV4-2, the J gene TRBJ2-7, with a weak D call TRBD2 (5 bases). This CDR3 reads CASSWFGVGYEQYF. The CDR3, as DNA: TGTGCCAGCAGCTGGTTCGGGGTCGGGTACGAGCAGTACTTC.